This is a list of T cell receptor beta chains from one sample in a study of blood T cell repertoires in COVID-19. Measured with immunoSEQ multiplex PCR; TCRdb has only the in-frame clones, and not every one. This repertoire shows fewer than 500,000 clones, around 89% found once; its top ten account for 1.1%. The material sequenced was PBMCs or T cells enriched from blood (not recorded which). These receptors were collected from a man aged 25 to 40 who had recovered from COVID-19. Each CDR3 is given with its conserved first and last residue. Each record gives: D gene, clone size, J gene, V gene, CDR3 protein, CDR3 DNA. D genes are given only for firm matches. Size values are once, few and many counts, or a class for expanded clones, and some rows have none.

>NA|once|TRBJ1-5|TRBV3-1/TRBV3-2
CASSQEEDEPQHF
TGTGCCAGCAGCCAAGAAGAGGATGAGCCCCAGCATTTT
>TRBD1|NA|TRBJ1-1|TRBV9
CASSVDGTGDTEAFF
TGTGCCAGCAGCGTAGATGGGACAGGGGACACTGAAGCTTTCTTT
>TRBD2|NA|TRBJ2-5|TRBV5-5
CASSEGTSWETQYF
TGTGCCAGCAGCGAAGGGACTAGCTGGGAGACCCAGTACTTC
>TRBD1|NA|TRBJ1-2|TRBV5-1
CASSRGDRGSDGYTF
TGCGCCAGCAGCCGGGGGGACAGGGGTTCTGATGGCTACACCTTC
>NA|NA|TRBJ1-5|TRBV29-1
CSVEDRGSNQPQHF
TGCAGCGTTGAAGATCGAGGGAGCAATCAGCCCCAGCATTTT
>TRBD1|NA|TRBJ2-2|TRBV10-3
CAISEKFLGGSTGELFF
TGTGCCATCAGTGAGAAGTTCTTAGGGGGCAGCACCGGGGAGCTGTTTTTT
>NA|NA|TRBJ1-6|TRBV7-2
CASSPPSSELSYNSPLHF
TGTGCCAGCAGCCCCCCTAGTAGCGAATTGTCCTATAATTCACCCCTCCACTTT
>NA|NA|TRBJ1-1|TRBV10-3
CASWDTGTTEAFF
TGTGCCAGCTGGGACACCGGGACCACTGAAGCTTTCTTT
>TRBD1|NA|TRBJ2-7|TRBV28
CASSWDRVREQYF
TGTGCCAGCAGTTGGGACAGGGTGCGTGAGCAGTACTTC
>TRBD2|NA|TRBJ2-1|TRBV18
CASSPPSGTEQFF
TGTGCCAGCTCACCACCTAGCGGGACTGAGCAGTTCTTC
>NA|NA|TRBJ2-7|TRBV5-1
CASRWTVQGDYEQYF
TGCGCCAGCAGATGGACAGTCCAAGGAGACTACGAGCAGTACTTC
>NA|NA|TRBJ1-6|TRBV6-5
CASTYSGLEGSPLHF
TGTGCCAGCACCTACTCTGGCCTAGAGGGTTCACCCCTCCACTTT
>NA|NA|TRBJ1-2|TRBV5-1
CASSLDGQFNYGFTF
TGCGCCAGCAGCTTGGACGGACAATTTAACTATGGCTTCACCTTC
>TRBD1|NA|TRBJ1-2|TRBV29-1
CSVEGEGAQRGYTF
TGCAGCGTTGAGGGCGAGGGGGCCCAGCGTGGCTACACCTTC
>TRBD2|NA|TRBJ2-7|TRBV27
CASSSPLAGVYEQYF
TGTGCCAGCAGTTCCCCCCTAGCGGGAGTCTACGAGCAGTACTTC
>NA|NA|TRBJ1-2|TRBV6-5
CASSPDRYNYGYTF
TGTGCCAGCAGTCCCGACAGGTATAACTATGGCTACACCTTC
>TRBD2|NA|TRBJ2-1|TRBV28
CASSSSAGGFYNEQFF
TGTGCCAGCAGTTCCTCGGCGGGAGGCTTCTACAATGAGCAGTTCTTC
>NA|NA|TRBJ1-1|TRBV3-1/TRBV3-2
CASSQKQGRYTEAFF
TGTGCCAGCAGCCAAAAACAGGGAAGGTACACTGAAGCTTTCTTT
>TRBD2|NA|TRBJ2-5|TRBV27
CASSLGGYYAGVEETQYF
TGTGCCAGCAGTTTAGGAGGATACTACGCGGGGGTCGAAGAGACCCAGTACTTC
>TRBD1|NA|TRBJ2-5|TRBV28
CASSLMGTVQETQYF
TGTGCCAGCAGTTTAATGGGGACAGTCCAAGAGACCCAGTACTTC
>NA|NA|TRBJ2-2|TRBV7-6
CASSSTLGRSTANTGELFF
TGTGCCAGCAGCTCAACCTTGGGGAGGAGCACAGCGAACACCGGGGAGCTGTTTTTT
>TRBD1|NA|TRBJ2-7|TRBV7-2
CASSSAVPGQLYEQYF
TGTGCCAGCAGCTCAGCTGTCCCGGGACAGCTCTACGAGCAGTACTTC
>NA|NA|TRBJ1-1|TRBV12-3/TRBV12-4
CASSLNQGTEAFF
TGTGCCAGCAGTTTAAATCAGGGCACTGAAGCTTTCTTT
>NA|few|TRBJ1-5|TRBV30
CAWSADINQPQHF
TGTGCCTGGAGTGCGGACATTAATCAGCCCCAGCATTTT
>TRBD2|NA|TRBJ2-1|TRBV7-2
CASSLASAAGGGRYNEQFF
TGTGCCAGCAGCTTAGCGTCGGCAGCGGGAGGGGGGCGTTACAATGAGCAGTTCTTC
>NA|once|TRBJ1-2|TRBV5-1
CASSLGAGQLNYGYTF
TGCGCCAGCAGCTTGGGAGCGGGACAACTTAACTATGGCTACACCTTC
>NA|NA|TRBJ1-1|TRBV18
CASSEQGTEAFF
TGTGCCAGCTCGGAGCAGGGGACTGAAGCTTTCTTT
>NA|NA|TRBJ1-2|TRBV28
CASSTSWTLGDGYTF
TGTGCCAGCAGTACCTCCTGGACCCTGGGAGATGGCTACACCTTC
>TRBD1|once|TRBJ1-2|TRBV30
CACWTGGYGYTF
TGTGCCTGCTGGACAGGGGGCTATGGCTACACCTTC
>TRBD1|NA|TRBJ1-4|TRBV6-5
CASSLGQVNEKLFF
TGTGCCAGCAGTTTGGGACAGGTTAATGAAAAACTGTTTTTT
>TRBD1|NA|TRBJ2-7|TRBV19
CASSAGRDRLSYEQYF
TGTGCCAGTAGTGCCGGTAGGGACAGGCTCTCCTACGAGCAGTACTTC
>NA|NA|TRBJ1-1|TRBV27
CASVPHRSFPYAEAFF
TGTGCCAGCGTACCACACCGTTCCTTCCCGTATGCTGAAGCTTTCTTT
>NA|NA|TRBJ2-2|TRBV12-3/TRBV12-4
CASSGGTPFF
TGTGCCAGCAGTGGGGGGACTCCGTTTTTT
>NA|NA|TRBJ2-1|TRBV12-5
CASGWGQDKKFF
TGTGCTAGTGGTTGGGGACAAGACAAAAAGTTCTTC
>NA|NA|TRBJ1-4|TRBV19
CASKTGTFEKLFF
TGTGCCAGTAAAACCGGGACATTTGAAAAACTGTTTTTT
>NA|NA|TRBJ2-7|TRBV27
CASSSSGILGEQYF
TGTGCCAGCAGTTCGTCCGGGATCCTGGGGGAGCAGTACTTC
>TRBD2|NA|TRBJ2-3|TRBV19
CASRASGFDTQYF
TGTGCCAGTAGGGCTAGCGGGTTTGATACGCAGTATTTT
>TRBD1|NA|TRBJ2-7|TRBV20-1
CSASTGDWDEQYF
TGCAGTGCTAGTACAGGGGATTGGGACGAGCAGTACTTC
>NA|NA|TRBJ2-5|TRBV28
CASSFGGTQYF
TGTGCCAGCAGTTTCGGAGGGACCCAGTACTTC
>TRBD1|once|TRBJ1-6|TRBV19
CASNEGQRFAPLHF
TGTGCCAGTAACGAGGGACAGCGATTTGCACCCCTCCACTTT
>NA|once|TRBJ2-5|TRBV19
CASSIISGQETQYF
TGTGCCAGTAGTATAATTAGCGGCCAAGAGACCCAGTACTTC
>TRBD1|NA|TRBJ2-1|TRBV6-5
CASSTRQGRGNEQFF
TGTGCCAGCAGTACCCGACAGGGGCGCGGGAATGAGCAGTTCTTC
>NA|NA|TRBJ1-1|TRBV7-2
CASSLGLRGGTEAFF
TGTGCCAGCAGCTTAGGTCTTCGCGGAGGCACTGAAGCTTTCTTT
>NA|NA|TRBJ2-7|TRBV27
CASSLGTPVSYEQYF
TGTGCCAGCAGTTTGGGGACACCTGTCTCCTACGAGCAGTACTTC
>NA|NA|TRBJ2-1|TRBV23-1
CASSQSAIFYNEQFF
TGCGCCAGCAGTCAATCGGCCATATTTTACAATGAGCAGTTCTTC